This T cell receptor beta chain was sequenced for a study of blood T cell repertoires in COVID-19. Turning to the study itself: Specimens from acute and convalescent COVID-19 originated in the United States, Italy and Spain. PBMCs, B-cell-depleted T cells, or T cells were the source of the cDNA or gDNA that made up the material.

Authors' methods: For nucleated cells, counts were estimated from reference gene primer amplification. The table came from immunoSEQ multiplex PCR; TCRdb's copy has only in-frame clones and leaves some out. That table supplies the V and J calls and clone size; D and trimming were determined from the DNA. The sample records 150,000 to 180,000 clones, under 85% being singletons. CDR3 size: 17 residues. The V gene's germline CDR1 is MNHEY and CDR2 SMNVEV (reference sequence). J lost 3 bases, V lost 5 bases, and 12 bases had no gene match. Enrolled during active infection, Seattle patients were then followed longitudinally.

Specimen: peripheral blood. This receptor was taken from a man aged 55 to 70 with COVID-19, enrolled during active disease. The rearrangement uses TRBV27 and TRBJ1-5, with 8 bases identical to TRBD1. CDR3 coding DNA: TGTGCCAGCAGTCCCAGGACAGGGCGACAATTCAATCAGCCCCAGCATTTT. Protein sequence: CASSPRTGRQFNQPQHF.